The clone carrying this T cell receptor beta chain appeared once. This sample is part of a study of OX40 agonist ivuxolimab in advanced cancers. V lost 0 bases and J lost 0, with 9 bases in between. This CDR3 spans 15 amino acids. CDR1 and CDR2 from the germline V gene are LGHNA and YSLEER. The assay was immunoSEQ multiplex PCR, and TCRdb's table has in-frame clones only and misses some. The sample consists of about 14,000 clones, 75% to 80% of them appearing once. The sequence was collected from an adult with an advanced solid tumor such as melanoma, head and neck, liver or kidney cancer. The chain combines TRBV4-3 with TRBJ2-7, with D possibly being TRBD2 (6 bases). The specimen was CD4+ or CD8+ T cells sorted from blood, collected in a trial of the OX40 agonist ivuxolimab. For the CDR3, the DNA is TGCGCCAGCAGCCAAGAGGAGGGGCCCTCCTACGAGCAGTACTTC. This encodes CASSQEEGPSYEQYF.